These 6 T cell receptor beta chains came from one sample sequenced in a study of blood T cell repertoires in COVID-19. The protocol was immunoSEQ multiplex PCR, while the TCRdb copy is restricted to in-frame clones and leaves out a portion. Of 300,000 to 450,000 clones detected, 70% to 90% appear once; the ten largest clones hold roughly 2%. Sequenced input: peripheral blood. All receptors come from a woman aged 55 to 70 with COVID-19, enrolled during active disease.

The chain's CDR3 is CASSPVGGASYNEQFF. CDR3 in DNA: TGTGCCAGCAGCCCGGTGGGGGGGGCCTCCTACAATGAGCAGTTCTTC. The chain combines TRBV5-6 with TRBJ2-1; tentatively, D is TRBD2 (7 bases). With 4 bases removed from V and 0 bases from J, the gap between germline ends came to 14 bases. The CDR3 is 16 amino acids. The germline V gene has CDR1 SGHDT and CDR2 YYEEEE.

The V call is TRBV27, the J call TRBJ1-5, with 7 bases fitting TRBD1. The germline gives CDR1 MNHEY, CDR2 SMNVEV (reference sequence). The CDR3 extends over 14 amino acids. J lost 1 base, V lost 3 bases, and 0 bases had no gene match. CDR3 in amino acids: CASSFRGSNQPQHF. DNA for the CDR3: TGTGCCAGCAGTTTCAGGGGGAGCAATCAGCCCCAGCATTTT.

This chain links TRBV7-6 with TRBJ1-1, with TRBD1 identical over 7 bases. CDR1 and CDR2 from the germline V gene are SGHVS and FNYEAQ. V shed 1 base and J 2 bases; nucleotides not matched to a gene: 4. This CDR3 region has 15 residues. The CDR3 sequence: CASSLEAGGNTEAFF. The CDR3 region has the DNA TGTGCCAGCAGCTTAGAGGCAGGGGGAAACACTGAAGCTTTCTTT.

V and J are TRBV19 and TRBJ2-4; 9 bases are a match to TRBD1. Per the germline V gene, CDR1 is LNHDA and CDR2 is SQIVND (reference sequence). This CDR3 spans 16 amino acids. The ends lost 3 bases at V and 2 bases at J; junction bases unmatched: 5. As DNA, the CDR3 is TGTGCCAGTAGTATCCGGACAGGGGTGACCAAAAACATTCAGTACTTC. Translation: CASSIRTGVTKNIQYF.

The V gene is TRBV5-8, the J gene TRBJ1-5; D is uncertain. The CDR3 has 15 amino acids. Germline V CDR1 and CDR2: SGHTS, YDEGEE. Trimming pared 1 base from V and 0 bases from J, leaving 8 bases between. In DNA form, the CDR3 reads TGTGCCAGCAGCTTGCGCGGGTTTAGCAATCAGCCCCAGCATTTT. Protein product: CASSLRGFSNQPQHF.

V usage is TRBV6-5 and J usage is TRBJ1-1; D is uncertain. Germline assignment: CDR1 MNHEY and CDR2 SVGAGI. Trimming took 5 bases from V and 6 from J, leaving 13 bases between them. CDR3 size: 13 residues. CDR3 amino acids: CASSPEGGSEAFF. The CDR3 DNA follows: TGTGCCAGCAGTCCGGAGGGAGGCTCTGAAGCTTTCTTT.